One and the same sample provided the 12 T cell receptor beta chains below, sequenced in a study of shared clonotypes between healthy human individuals. Positive CCR7 selection of CD45RO-negative cells yielded the naive CD8 cells, and terminally differentiated effector memory CD45RA+ cells were excluded. TCRdb keeps only in-frame clones here, not all; method: immunoSEQ multiplex PCR. The sample has about 1,900,000 clones; about 95% are singletons. The material sequenced was naive CD8+ T cells sorted from blood. The receptors stem from a man between 18 and 35 years old in good health.

This chain uses TRBV4-2 with TRBJ1-1; no firm D call. This CDR3 spans 16 amino acids. Germline lookup yields CDR1 LGHNA and CDR2 YNFKEQ. Trimming cost V 0 bases and J 0 bases, with 11 bases left between them. The CDR3, as DNA: TGTGCCAGCAGCCAAGAGCATATGTATATGAACACTGAAGCTTTCTTT. Translation gives CASSQEHMYMNTEAFF.

J is TRBJ2-7 and V is TRBV5-1; a weak D match, TRBD2 (5 bases). V shed 0 bases and J shed 4 bases, with 14 bases lying between them. The V gene's germline CDR1 is SGHRS and CDR2 YFSETQ. The CDR3 covers 15 residues. This CDR3 reads CASSLEHTGWYEQYF. The CDR3, as DNA: TGCGCCAGCAGCTTGGAACACACGGGGTGGTACGAGCAGTACTTC.

The rearrangement uses TRBV29-1 and TRBJ2-5, with no clear D. The CDR3 is 13 residues long. Trimming stripped 4 bases from V and 1 base from J, with 10 bases between. Germline V gene lookup returns CDR1 SQVTM and CDR2 ANQGSEA. The CDR3 nucleotides are TGCAGCGTTGTTAAGCGCCTCCAAGAGACCCAGTACTTC. It codes for CSVVKRLQETQYF.

The chain employs TRBV2 and TRBJ1-1; 7 bases are a match to TRBD1. The CDR3 covers 14 residues. Germline V CDR1 and CDR2: SNHLY, FYNNEI. V shed 6 bases, J shed 2 bases, and the junction held 6 bases outside the gene matches. The CDR3 nucleotides read TGTGCCAGCAGCCTCGGGACAGAAAACACTGAAGCTTTCTTT. It encodes CASSLGTENTEAFF.

V usage is TRBV13 and J usage is TRBJ2-1; 13 bases are shared with TRBD2. From germline, CDR1 is PRHDT and CDR2 FYEKMQ (reference sequence). This CDR3 is built from 15 residues. V shed 5 bases and J 6 bases; nucleotides not matched to a gene: 4. The CDR3 loop is CASSLGTSGVNEQFF. As DNA, the CDR3 is TGTGCCAGCAGCCTCGGGACTAGCGGGGTCAATGAGCAGTTCTTC. Supplemented by reference TRBV13 and TRBJ2-1, the full variable domain reads AAGVIQSPRHLIKEKRETATLKCYPIPRHDTVYWYQQGPGQDPQFLISFYEKMQSDKGSIPDRFSAQQFSDYHSELNMSSLELGDSALYFCASSLGTSGVNEQFFGPGTRLTVL.

V gene TRBV25-1 combines with J gene TRBJ1-1; the D gene is possibly TRBD1 (5 bases). This CDR3 comprises 16 residues. Trimming left V 4 bases short and J 4 bases short, with 19 bases between. The V gene's germline CDR1 is MGHDK and CDR2 SYGVNS. CDR3 DNA: TGTGCCAGCAGTGGGCCGGGACTCCTTTCGGCCACTGAAGCTTTCTTT. Translating it yields CASSGPGLLSATEAFF.

The gene calls are TRBV27 and TRBJ2-7; 9 nucleotides line up with TRBD2. The V gene's germline CDR1 is MNHEY and CDR2 SMNVEV (reference sequence). The junction had 10 bases not matched to a gene; V was cut back by 10 bases and J by 3 bases. The CDR3 consists of 14 residues. CDR3 in amino acids: CATAYSGSSYEQYF. For the CDR3, the DNA is TGTGCCACCGCTTATAGCGGGAGTAGCTACGAGCAGTACTTC.

The chain couples TRBV27 to TRBJ2-1; D perhaps matches TRBD1 (5 bases). Germline V gene sequence: CDR1 MNHEY, CDR2 SMNVEV (reference sequence). Trimming removed 5 bases at V and 5 bases at J, with 19 bases between. CDR3 length: 16 residues. CDR3 sequence reads: CASSPPRNQGDNEQFF. The CDR3 nucleotides are TGTGCCAGCAGTCCGCCACGAAACCAAGGGGACAATGAGCAGTTCTTC.

The chain carries TRBV6-5 and TRBJ2-5; TRBD1 matches 8 bases. The V and J ends lost 7 bases and 5 bases, in that order; junction bases with no gene match: 9. In germline, CDR1 is MNHEY, CDR2 SVGAGI. The CDR3 is 14 residues long. CDR3 bases: TGTGCCAGCAATAGCCTACGGGACAGGGAGACCCAGTACTTC. Translation: CASNSLRDRETQYF.

The rearrangement links TRBV5-1 to TRBJ2-7; D gene uncertain. The CDR3 has 13 amino acids. V shed 1 base and J shed 3 bases, with 8 bases lying between them. Germline CDR1 reads SGHRS; CDR2 reads YFSETQ. The CDR3 sequence is CASSLFLGYEQYF. CDR3 DNA sequence: TGCGCCAGCAGCTTGTTCCTCGGCTACGAGCAGTACTTC.

This rearrangement joins TRBV2 to TRBJ2-1; TRBD2 matches at 8 bases. V dropped 3 bases and J dropped 2; count of bases not matched to a gene: 9. The CDR3 runs 17 residues. Germline loops: CDR1 SNHLY, CDR2 FYNNEI. CDR3 DNA: TGTGCCAGCAGTGACTGGGTTAGCGGGGAAACCTACAATGAGCAGTTCTTC. It codes for CASSDWVSGETYNEQFF.

The V gene is TRBV9, the J gene TRBJ2-2; 9 bases agree with TRBD2. CDR1 is SGDLS and CDR2 is YYNGEE in the germline V gene. V dropped 3 bases and J dropped 5; count of bases not matched to a gene: 11. CDR3 size: 17 residues. DNA for the CDR3: TGTGCCAGCAGCGAGGCCCTCGCGGGGGGGCGAACCGGGGAGCTGTTTTTT. Translated: CASSEALAGGRTGELFF. Variable domain in full (rest from reference TRBV9 and TRBJ2-2): DSGVTQTPKHLITATGQRVTLRCSPRSGDLSVYWYQQSLDQGLQFLIQYYNGEERAKGNILERFSAQQFPDLHSELNLSSLELGDSALYFCASSEALAGGRTGELFFGEGSRLTVL.